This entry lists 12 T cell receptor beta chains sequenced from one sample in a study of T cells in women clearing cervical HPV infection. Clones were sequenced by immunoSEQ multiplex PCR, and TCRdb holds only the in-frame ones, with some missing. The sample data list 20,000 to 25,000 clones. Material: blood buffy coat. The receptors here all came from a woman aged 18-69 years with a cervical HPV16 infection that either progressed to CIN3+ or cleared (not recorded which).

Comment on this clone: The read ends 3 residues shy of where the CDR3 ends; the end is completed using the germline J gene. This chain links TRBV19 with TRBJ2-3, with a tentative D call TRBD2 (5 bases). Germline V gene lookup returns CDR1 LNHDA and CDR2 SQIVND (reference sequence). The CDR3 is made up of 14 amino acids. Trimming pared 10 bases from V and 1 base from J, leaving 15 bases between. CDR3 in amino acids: CATGSGRRTDTQYF. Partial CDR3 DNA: TGTGCCACCGGAAGCGGTCGCCGCACAGATACG.

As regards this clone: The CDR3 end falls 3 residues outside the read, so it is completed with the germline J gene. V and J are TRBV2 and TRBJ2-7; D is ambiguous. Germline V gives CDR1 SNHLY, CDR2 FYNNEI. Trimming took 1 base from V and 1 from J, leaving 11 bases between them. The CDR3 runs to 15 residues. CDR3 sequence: CASSEEPIVSYEQYF. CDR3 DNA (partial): TGTGCCAGCAGTGAAGAGCCCATAGTATCCTACGAG.

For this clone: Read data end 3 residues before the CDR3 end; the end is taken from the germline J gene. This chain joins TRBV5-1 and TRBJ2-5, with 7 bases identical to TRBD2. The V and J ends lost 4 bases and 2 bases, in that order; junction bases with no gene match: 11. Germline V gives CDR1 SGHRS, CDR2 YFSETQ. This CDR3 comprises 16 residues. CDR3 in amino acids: CASSPGDYGAQETQYF. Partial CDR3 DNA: TGCGCCAGCAGCCCGGGGGACTACGGGGCACAAGAGACC.

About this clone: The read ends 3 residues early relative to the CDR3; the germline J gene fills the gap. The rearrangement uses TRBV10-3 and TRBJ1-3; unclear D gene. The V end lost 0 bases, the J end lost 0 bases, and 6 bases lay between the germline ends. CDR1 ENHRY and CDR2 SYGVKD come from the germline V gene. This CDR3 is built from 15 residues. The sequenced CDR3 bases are TGTGCCATCAGTGAGTCGCAGGACTCTGGAAACACC. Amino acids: CAISESQDSGNT. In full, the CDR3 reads CAISESQDSGNTIYF.

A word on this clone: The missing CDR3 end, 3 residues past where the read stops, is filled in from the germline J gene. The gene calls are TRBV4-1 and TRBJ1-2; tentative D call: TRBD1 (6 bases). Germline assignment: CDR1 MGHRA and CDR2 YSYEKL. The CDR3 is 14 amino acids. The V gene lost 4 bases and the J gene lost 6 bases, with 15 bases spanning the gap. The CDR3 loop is CASSPRTVMNGYTF. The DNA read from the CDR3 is TGCGCCAGCAGCCCTCGGACAGTAATGAATGGC.

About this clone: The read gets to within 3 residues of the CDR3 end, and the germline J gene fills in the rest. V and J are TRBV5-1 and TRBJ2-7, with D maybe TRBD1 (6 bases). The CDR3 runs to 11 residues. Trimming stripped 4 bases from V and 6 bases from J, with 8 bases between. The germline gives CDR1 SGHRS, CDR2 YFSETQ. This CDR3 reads CASSLQGEQYF. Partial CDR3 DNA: TGCGCCAGCAGCCTACAGGGCGAG.

CDR3 sequence reads: CSARRQGQLGNQPQHF. Incomplete CDR3 DNA: TGCAGTGCTAGAAGACAGGGACAATTGGGCAATCAGCCC. The chain links TRBV20-1 to TRBJ1-5, with 7 bases lining up with TRBD1. The missing CDR3 end, 3 residues past where the read stops, is filled in from the germline J gene. Germline V gives CDR1 DFQATT, CDR2 SNEGSKA (reference sequence). V shed 2 bases and J 2 bases; nucleotides not matched to a gene: 9. There are 16 residues in the CDR3.

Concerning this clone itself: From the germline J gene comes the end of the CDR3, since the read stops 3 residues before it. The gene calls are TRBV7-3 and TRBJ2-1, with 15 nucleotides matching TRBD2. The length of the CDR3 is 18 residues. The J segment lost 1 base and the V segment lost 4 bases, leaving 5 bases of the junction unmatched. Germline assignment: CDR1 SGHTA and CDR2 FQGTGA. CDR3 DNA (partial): TGTGCCAGCAGCTCCGGGACTAGCGGGGGGCTGTCCTACAATGAG. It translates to CASSSGTSGGLSYNE. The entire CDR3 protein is CASSSGTSGGLSYNEQFF.

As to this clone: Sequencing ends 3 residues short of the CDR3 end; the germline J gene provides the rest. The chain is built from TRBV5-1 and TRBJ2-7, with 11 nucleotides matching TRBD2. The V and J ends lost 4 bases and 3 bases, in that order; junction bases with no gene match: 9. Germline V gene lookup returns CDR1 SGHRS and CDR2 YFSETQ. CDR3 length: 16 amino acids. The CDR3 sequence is CASSLQLAGALYEQYF. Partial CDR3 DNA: TGCGCCAGCAGCCTCCAACTAGCGGGGGCTCTCTACGAG. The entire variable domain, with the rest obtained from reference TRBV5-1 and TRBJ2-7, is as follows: KAGVTQTPRYLIKTRGQQVTLSCSPISGHRSVSWYQQTPGQGLQFLFEYFSETQRNKGNFPGRFSGRQFSNSRSEMNVSTLELGDSALYLCASSLQLAGALYEQYFGPGTRLTVT.

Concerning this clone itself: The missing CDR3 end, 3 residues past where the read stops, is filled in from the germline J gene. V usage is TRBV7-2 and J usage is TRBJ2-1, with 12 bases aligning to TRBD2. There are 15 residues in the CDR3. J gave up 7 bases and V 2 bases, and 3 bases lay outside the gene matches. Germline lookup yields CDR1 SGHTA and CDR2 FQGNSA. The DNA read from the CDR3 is TGTGCCAGCAGCTTATCGCTAGCGGGGGGGAATGAG. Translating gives CASSLSLAGGNE. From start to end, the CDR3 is CASSLSLAGGNEQFF.

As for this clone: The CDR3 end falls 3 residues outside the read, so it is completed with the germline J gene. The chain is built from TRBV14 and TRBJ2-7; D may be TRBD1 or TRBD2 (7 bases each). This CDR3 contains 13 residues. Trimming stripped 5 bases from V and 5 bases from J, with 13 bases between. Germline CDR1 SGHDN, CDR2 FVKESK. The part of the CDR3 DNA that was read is TGTGCCAGCAGCGTACAGGGGAGGGACGAG. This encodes CASSVQGRDE. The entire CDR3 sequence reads CASSVQGRDEQYF.

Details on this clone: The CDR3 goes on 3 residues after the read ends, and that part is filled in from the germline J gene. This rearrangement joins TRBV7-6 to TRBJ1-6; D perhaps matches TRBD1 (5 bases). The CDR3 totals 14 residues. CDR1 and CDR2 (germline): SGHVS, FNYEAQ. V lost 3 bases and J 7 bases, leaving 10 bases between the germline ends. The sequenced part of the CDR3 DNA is TGTGCCAGCAGCTTCGGGGGTAGAAATTCACCC. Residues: CASSFGGRNSP. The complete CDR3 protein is CASSFGGRNSPLHF.